The source of this T cell receptor (beta chain) is a study of T cell changes during pregnancy in multiple sclerosis. The V and J ends lost 11 bases and 5 bases, in that order; junction bases with no gene match: 10. CDR1 and CDR2 from the germline V gene are MNHEY and SVGAGI. The CDR3 sequence is 13 residues long. Sequencing used immunoSEQ multiplex PCR; TCRdb keeps in-frame clones, though not all of them. This table holds around 52,000 clones, approximately 92% found once. This TCR was sampled from a female donor in good health, enrolled as a control in a pregnancy study. The chain recombines TRBV6-5 with TRBJ2-5, with 8 bases matching TRBD1. Material: CD4+ T cells from peripheral blood mononuclear cells, obtained after pregnancy. The DNA for the CDR3 is TGTGCCGCAGGGGGCCGAGGCGAGGAGACCCAGTACTTC. Translation gives CAAGGRGEETQYF.